A single T cell receptor (beta chain) is shown here with its context. Its matching antigen is unknown. This specimen comes from a study of CD8+CD57+ T cells in acquired aplastic anemia. Study information: Quantities of DNA derived from sorted CD4+ and CD8+ cells averaged around 3.2 ug.

Profiling of TCR beta VDJ combinations and CDR3 sequences used genomic DNA as template. TCRdb analysed the reads with MiXCR anew, one entry per CDR3 protein. This table has more than 250,000 distinct CDR3 sequences, around 82% appearing once. Patients selected for sequencing had displayed CD8+CD57+ cell expansion by flow cytometry. Every patient was diagnosed with severe acquired aplastic anemia. The V and J ends lost 3 bases and 10 bases respectively, with 25 bases between them. The CDR3 extends over 16 amino acids. Germline V CDR1 and CDR2: SEHNR, FQNEAQ (reference sequence). The study, taken as a whole, reports: Found in both controls and patients were about 30 CD8+ CDR3 sequences.

Sequences were obtained from sorted CD4+, CD8+, or CD8+CD57+ T cells (not recorded which) from PBMCs. This chain joins TRBV7-9 and TRBJ2-7; D possibly uses TRBD1 or TRBD2 (5 bases each). This TCR was recovered from a human donor with aplastic anemia. The CDR3 region is CASSLKRGGLVYDQYF. CDR3 nucleotide sequence: TGTGCCAGCAGCTTGAAGAGGGGCGGGCTCGTATATGACCAGTACTTC.